The present T cell receptor (beta chain) was sequenced within a study of Ad26.COV2.S vaccination and SARS-CoV-2 variants. On the study more broadly: In the study, Ad26.COV2.S was injected intramuscularly once, or twice 56 days apart.

The treatment is: some 20 received Ad26.COV2.S at low or high dose, single or two shots; about 5 received placebo; per-sample allocation not given. It was on day 63 after the first vaccine or placebo injection that samples were taken. Ad26.COV2.S expressed prefusion-stabilized spike from the original Wuhan strain. Sequencing was performed with immunoSEQ multiplex PCR; in TCRdb, only in-frame clones are kept and a portion is missing. The sample holds about 680,000 clones, approximately 88% seen once. The TCR comes from a person between 18 and 65 years old who received the Ad26.COV2.S COVID-19 vaccine or a placebo. Sequenced here: peripheral blood, sampled in a trial of Ad26.COV2.S vaccine versus placebo.

The CDR3 here is CASSYSGNSPLHF. CDR3 DNA: TGTGCCAGCAGTTACTCGGGGAATTCACCCCTCCACTTT. J is TRBJ1-6 and V is TRBV6-5; no clear D. Trimming cost V 0 bases and J 7 bases, with 4 bases left between them. The germline CDR1 and CDR2 sequences are MNHEY and SVGAGI. The CDR3 contains 13 residues.